Sequencing of this T cell receptor (beta chain) was carried out in a study of blood T cell repertoires in COVID-19. Study at large: Whether acute or convalescent, the COVID-19 samples came from the United States, Italy and Spain.

This CDR3 contains 15 residues. The germline CDR1 and CDR2 sequences are MNHNS and SASEGT. V lost 3 bases to trimming and J lost 1 base; unmatched junction nucleotides: 0. As originally analysed: Using reference gene primer amplification, nucleated cell counts were estimated. Data came from immunoSEQ multiplex PCR; TCRdb stores just in-frame clones and leaves some out. The V and J calls and clone size are taken from that table; D and trimming were inferred from the DNA. The table includes under 130,000 clones, about 92% detected once. The rearrangement links TRBV6-1 to TRBJ1-6; 7 nucleotides agree with TRBD1. The sequence came from a woman of 80 years or more in a cohort sampled during active COVID-19. The sequenced sample was peripheral blood. CDR3 sequence (DNA): TGTGCCAGCAGTGAGGGACAGTCCTATAATTCACCCCTCCACTTT. Translated, it gives CASSEGQSYNSPLHF.